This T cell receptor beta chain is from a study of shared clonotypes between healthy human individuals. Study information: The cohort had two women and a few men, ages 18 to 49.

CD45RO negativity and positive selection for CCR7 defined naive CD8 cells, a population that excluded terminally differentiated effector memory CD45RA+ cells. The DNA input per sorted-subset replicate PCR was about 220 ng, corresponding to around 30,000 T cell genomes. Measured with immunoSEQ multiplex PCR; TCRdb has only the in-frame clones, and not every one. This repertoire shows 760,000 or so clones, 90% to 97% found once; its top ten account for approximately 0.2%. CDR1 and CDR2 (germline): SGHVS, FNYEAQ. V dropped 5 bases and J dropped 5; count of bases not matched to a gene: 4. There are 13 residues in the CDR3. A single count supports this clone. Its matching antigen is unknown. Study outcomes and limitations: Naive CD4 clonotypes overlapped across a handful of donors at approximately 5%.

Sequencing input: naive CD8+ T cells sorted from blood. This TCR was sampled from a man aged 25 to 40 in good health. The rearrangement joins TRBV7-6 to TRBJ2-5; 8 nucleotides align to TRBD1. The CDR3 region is CASSRRGQETQYF. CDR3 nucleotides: TGTGCCAGCAGCCGCAGGGGGCAGGAGACCCAGTACTTC.